What follows is one TCR beta chain and its context. Its target is unknown. This sample is drawn from a study of graft-versus-host responses after intestinal transplantation. Turning to the study itself: Transplantation in recipients was multivisceral, liver-intestinal, or isolated intestinal. Uniformly, recipients were administered anti-thymocyte globulin induction with subsequent tacrolimus and steroids for roughly three years.

TCRdb keeps only in-frame clones here, not all; method: immunoSEQ multiplex PCR. The sample carries around 24,000 clones, approximately 78% recorded once. Regarding the study as a whole: GvH clones were identified in recipient marrow, with some first appearing in ileum or blood. The highest levels of circulating GvH clones went along with early declines in HvG clones after transplant.

This CDR3 is 14 amino acids long. V lost 3 bases, J lost 5 bases, and 6 bases stayed unmatched. Germline V CDR1 and CDR2: SGHDT, YYEEEE. V and J are TRBV5-6 and TRBJ2-7; 9 nucleotides match TRBD1. The material sequenced was unstimulated CD8+ T cells sorted from spleen or lymph node cells, taken before transplant. This sequence originates from a human donor who was the organ donor for an intestinal transplant. The CDR3 sequence is CASSWDREFNEQYF. For the CDR3, the DNA is TGTGCCAGCAGCTGGGACAGGGAGTTCAACGAGCAGTACTTC.